Only a few counts were recorded for the clone carrying this T cell receptor beta chain. The authors' processing: It was from reference gene primer amplification that nucleated cell counts were estimated. Produced via immunoSEQ multiplex PCR; TCRdb's table is partial and in-frame only. Clonal size and the V and J genes are those of that table, whereas D and trimming came from the DNA. Of fewer than 120,000 clones listed, 72% are singletons. This sample was included in a study of blood T cell repertoires in COVID-19. Study background: From T cells, B-cell-depleted T cells, or PBMCs came the material, which was cDNA or gDNA.

Germline loops: CDR1 MDHEN, CDR2 SYDVKM. V dropped 5 bases and J dropped 4 bases, with 11 bases sitting between them. The CDR3 loop spans 14 amino acids. The V call is TRBV28, the J call TRBJ2-2; D gene unclear. The receptor was isolated from a woman aged 60-75 years with acute or convalescent COVID-19. Sequencing was performed on peripheral blood. The CDR3 region has the DNA TGTGCCAGCAGTCCGTTACAGACCACCGGGGAGCTGTTTTTT. Amino acids: CASSPLQTTGELFF.